The 9 T cell receptor beta chains given below trace back to one sample, sequenced in a study of cytomegalovirus exposure and HLA in healthy donors (dated by TCRdb to about 2017). The receptor library was made with the immunoSEQ multiplex PCR assay. The multiplex PCR relied on a mix of 60 forward primers for TCR Vbeta segments and 13 reverse primers for TCR Jbeta segments. The table was pulled from immuneACCESS by TCRdb, which kept in-frame rearrangements only. Such tables lose some clones; where checked, under half of the loss comes from unresolved V genes, and the rest has no known cause. For this sample the table gives about 170,000 clones, of which about two thirds were detected only once. The ten largest clones represent under 2.5% of the sample. The sequencing input was PBMCs. The receptors stem from a human donor in good health.

The chain employs TRBV6-5 and TRBJ1-2; no firm D call. Trimming cost V 5 bases and J 2 bases, with 9 bases left between them. Looked up from germline, CDR1 is MNHEY and CDR2 is SVGAGI. The CDR3 length is 13 residues. CDR3 DNA sequence: TGTGCCAGCAGTCGTTCGGTGAACTATGGCTACACCTTC. Its protein is CASSRSVNYGYTF.

The chain couples TRBV7-9 to TRBJ2-1, with TRBD2 identical over 9 bases. The CDR3 runs 14 residues. Germline V gene lookup returns CDR1 SEHNR and CDR2 FQNEAQ (reference sequence). The trim removed 5 bases at V and 12 bases at J, leaving 11 bases unmatched. DNA of the CDR3: TGTGCCAGCAGCACCTCAACGCGGGGGGGCAGGCAGTTCTTC. It encodes CASSTSTRGGRQFF.

This clone came up a few times. The rearrangement joins TRBV4-2 to TRBJ1-1; TRBD1 might be the D (5 bases). This CDR3 comprises 14 residues. Trimming stripped 1 base from V and 1 base from J, with 7 bases between. The V gene's germline CDR1 is LGHNA and CDR2 YNFKEQ. DNA of the CDR3: TGTGCCAGCAGCCAAGCGGGGGAGAACACTGAAGCTTTCTTT. Its protein is CASSQAGENTEAFF.

This chain links TRBV5-1 with TRBJ2-7; the D gene is possibly TRBD1 (6 bases). V was shortened by 0 bases and J by 5 bases, with 9 bases between the two germline ends. Germline V gene sequence: CDR1 SGHRS, CDR2 YFSETQ. This CDR3 comprises 13 residues. CDR3 sequence: CASSLEGEHEQYF. In DNA, the CDR3 is TGCGCCAGCAGCTTGGAGGGGGAGCACGAGCAGTACTTC.

This clone was counted between two and nine times. V is TRBV11-3 and J is TRBJ2-1, with 10 bases fitting TRBD2. This CDR3 is built from 16 residues. The V gene's germline CDR1 is SGHNT and CDR2 YENEEA. V trimming: 5 bases; J trimming: 4 bases; junction bases outside the gene matches: 8. The CDR3 loop reads CASSPRTSGPYNEQFF. The CDR3 DNA reads as TGTGCCAGCAGCCCACGGACTAGCGGACCTTACAATGAGCAGTTCTTC.

The chain carries TRBV6-6 and TRBJ1-6; the match to TRBD1 covers 10 bases. J lost 5 bases, V lost 3 bases, and 4 bases had no gene match. CDR3 length: 16 amino acids. The germline V gene has CDR1 MNHNY and CDR2 SVGAGI (reference sequence). CDR3 residues: CASSYSGQGNNSPLHF. CDR3 DNA sequence: TGTGCCAGCAGTTATTCGGGACAGGGGAATAATTCACCCCTCCACTTT.

The chain links TRBV4-2 to TRBJ2-2, with TRBD1 matching over 9 bases. CDR1 and CDR2 from the germline V gene are LGHNA and YNFKEQ. Losses at the gene ends were 3 bases for V and 5 bases for J; bases not matched to a gene: 1. The CDR3 is 14 amino acids. CDR3 protein: CASSHGQGTGELFF. CDR3 sequence (DNA): TGTGCCAGCAGCCACGGACAGGGGACCGGGGAGCTGTTTTTT.

This rearrangement joins TRBV21-1 to TRBJ2-7; the tabulated D call, TRBD1, remains unverified against the DNA. TRBV21-1 is a pseudogene locus. The CDR3 contains 12 residues. CDR3 nucleotide sequence: TGTGCCAGCACCCATCAGGGATACGAGCAGTACTTC. Translated, it gives CASTHQGYEQYF.

V usage is TRBV19 and J usage is TRBJ2-7; D possibly corresponds to TRBD2 (5 bases). The CDR3 is 15 amino acids. Trimming removed 3 bases from V and 6 bases from J, with 18 bases in between. The V gene's germline CDR1 is LNHDA and CDR2 SQIVND (reference sequence). CDR3 region: CASSMGSGVLGEQYF. The CDR3 nucleotides are TGTGCCAGTAGTATGGGGTCCGGGGTGCTGGGCGAGCAGTACTTC.